The source of this T cell receptor (beta chain) is a study of human T cells and chemical hapten exposure. This CDR3 contains 16 residues. Trimming took 6 bases from V and 5 from J; bases not matched to a gene: 13. Germline values: CDR1 DFQATT, CDR2 SNEGSKA (reference sequence). A word on this clonotype: The antigen remains unidentified.

Findings and limits, study-wide: DPC sensitization did not alter TCRs above 1 in 1000 frequency.

Specified time point: patch test 2, 6 weeks after DPC sensitization. Treatment reported: therapeutic diphenylcyclopropenone sensitization with weekly scalp DPC. Within the library, unique molecular identifiers were attached to each individual cDNA molecule. One entry per CDR3 protein results from TCRdb running MiXCR on the RACE reads. The sample lists approximately 92,000 distinct CDR3 sequences, about an eighth seen once, with 3.2% in the top ten. The source is a woman in her thirties or forties with alopecia areata. Some clones in this sample may be carry-over from other donors' samples. V gene TRBV20-1 combines with J gene TRBJ2-3, with 11 bases that match TRBD2. The sequenced sample was whole blood, obtained in connection with sensitization to the hapten diphenylcyclopropenone (DPC). The DNA for the CDR3 is TGCAGTGCCCAGATTGTAGCGGGGGGGCATGGAGATACGCAGTATTTT. It yields the protein CSAQIVAGGHGDTQYF.